This T cell receptor (beta chain) is from a study of T-cell reconstitution after alpha-beta-depleted transplantation in children. Study outcomes and limitations: Surviving recipient cells, namely T cells and thymic progenitors, were the source of high day-60 TCRbeta diversity in some patients. Newly produced T cells mostly provided counts and TCRbeta diversity after one year, as hyperexpanded clones declined. About two months after transplant, alpha-beta T cells reportedly came from several hundred expanded graft clones.

The authors prepared the TCRbeta library with unique molecular identifiers. TCRdb reprocessed the PCR reads with MiXCR, giving one entry per CDR3 protein. The sample consists of 600,000 or so distinct CDR3 sequences, around 23% of them appearing once. In regard to this clonotype: Its antigen is unidentified.

Per the germline V gene, CDR1 is LGHNA and CDR2 is YSLEER. This CDR3 has 15 amino acids. Unmatched junction bases numbered 9, after V lost 4 bases and J lost 4 bases. The TCR originated in a boy under two years old who had a stem cell transplant for acute myeloid leukemia, so the T cells may come from the graft donor. This material consisted of PBMCs, mostly from graft donor cells, taken 360 days after TCRalphabeta/CD19-depleted stem cell transplant. This chain joins TRBV4-3 and TRBJ1-2; TRBD1 matches at 7 bases. The DNA of the CDR3 is TGCGCCAGCAGCCCCCGACTGGGACAGAGCTATGGCTACACCTTC. Translating it yields CASSPRLGQSYGYTF.